This T cell receptor beta chain was profiled in a study of blood T cell repertoires in COVID-19. Study details: Material from acute and convalescent COVID-19 was sourced from the United States, Italy and Spain. From T cells, B-cell-depleted T cells, or PBMCs came the material, which was cDNA or gDNA.

Study members were between about 18 and 95 years old and lived in 25 or so US regions. Recovered status applied to Cohort 3 donors who had two consecutive negative PCRs. It also applied to those with clearance or with symptom resolution. The CDR3 is 13 amino acids. Trimming removed 5 bases from V and 1 base from J, with 8 bases in between. Germline V CDR1 and CDR2: SGHAT, FQNNGV. Clones were read by immunoSEQ multiplex PCR, and TCRdb kept only the in-frame ones, dropping some. The sample carries some 180,000 clones, approximately 85% recorded once. The rearrangement uses TRBV11-2 and TRBJ1-1; D is possibly TRBD1 (5 bases). Sequenced: PBMCs or T cells enriched from blood (not recorded which). The origin of this receptor is a middle-aged man who had recovered from COVID-19. The DNA of the CDR3 is TGTGCCAGCAGCATCACAGGGAACACTGAAGCTTTCTTT. This sequence encodes CASSITGNTEAFF.